This T cell receptor beta chain appears in the sequencing data of a study of glioma-infiltrating T cells listed by TCRdb under 2016. As for the study more broadly: The study sequenced TCR alpha- and beta-chain repertoires from glioma tissue, from non-neoplastic brain tissue and from matched peripheral blood mononuclear cells. Three low-grade glioma patients, seven or eight primary glioblastoma patients, and three non-glioma patients who contributed non-neoplastic brain tissue made up the paired cohort. Each tissue-infiltrating repertoire was compared with the same patient's peripheral blood repertoire to measure divergence between tissue and blood T-cell populations.

This clonotype was seen ten or more times. Its target antigen remains unknown. No quality values exist for individual bases; no much larger clone is one base distant. The iRepertoire nested amplicon-rescue multiplex PCR (arm-PCR) platform was used to amplify TCR alpha and beta CDR3 regions from RNA. The input for one-step reverse transcription and amplification was roughly 95-450 ng of either tissue mRNA or PBMC total RNA. Following bead purification, Illumina adapters were added by a secondary multiplex PCR, and the libraries were gel-purified between 200 and 400 bp. Libraries carried internal 6-nucleotide barcodes used for demultiplexing. Libraries were sequenced on an Illumina MiSeq with 2x220 or 2x250 nucleotide paired-end reads. The original pipeline was this. Paired reads were merged with FLASH 1.2.11 and aligned to the GRCh37 human genome with BWA-MEM before extracting TRA and TRB reads. V and J assignment used an IMGT-derived reference of cassette sequences and CDR3 motifs that included pseudogenes. Reads were translated in three frames, and productive CDR3s were defined by a C…FGXG motif without stop codons. Clonotypes were defined as unique combinations of V-J cassette pair and CDR3 amino acid sequence. Reads were filtered by Hamming distance, with the threshold set by the sequence error rate of each sample in mapped regions. The public reads were reanalyzed by TCRdb: fastp trimming at Q25, MiXCR alignment, in-frame beta chains only. Every entry covers one CDR3 protein and lists the most common genes and DNA from its rows. What appears here as the V and J calls and clone size reflects TCRdb's work, not the paper's. The sample table contains some 160,000 distinct CDR3 sequences; only one count was recorded for around 40% of them. Jointly, the top ten make up 4% to 6.5% of the sample.

What the study reported, not specific to this receptor: Very few CDR3 sequences were shared between tissue and blood, attributed to high CDR3 diversity and limited sampling. VJ-independent divergence between tissue and blood was lower than expected in non-neoplastic patients but higher than expected in all gliomas, particularly low-grade gliomas. The group comparisons were based on small numbers of patients: three non-neoplastic, three low-grade glioma and roughly eight glioblastoma patients.

The CDR3 goes from the cysteine to the phenylalanine over 15 residues. Left in the record is the CDR3 DNA by itself, 45 bases read in frame from the first base. Trimming takes 3 bases from V and 1 base from J, and the germline ends sit 16 bases apart. The germline V gene (reference sequence) yields DFQATT for CDR1 and SNEGSKA for CDR2. Material: glioma tissue, nonneoplastic brain tissue, or PBMCs (not recorded which). The chain is made from TRBV20-1 and TRBJ2-7; a tentative D match to TRBD2 spans 5 bases. The receptor's source is a human donor with low-grade glioma or glioblastoma, undergoing nonglioma brain surgery, or in good health (not recorded which). Here is the DNA: TGCAGTGCTAGGCCCTTGACGGGAACTTCCTACGAGCAGTACTTC. The encoded protein is CSARPLTGTSYEQYF.